These 17 T cell receptor beta chains were sequenced from one sample in a study of neurological immune-mediated disorders. TCRdb used MiXCR to reprocess the 5' RACE reads, holding one entry per CDR3 protein. The sample contains 17,000 or so distinct CDR3 sequences, roughly 10% of which appear only once. Sample: CD8+ T cells from blood. The receptors come from a woman aged 50 to 60 in good health.

Ten or more counts support this clonotype. The rearrangement joins TRBV14 to TRBJ1-4; D perhaps matches TRBD1 (5 bases). This CDR3 spans 17 amino acids. Trimming removed 5 bases at V and 0 bases at J, with 16 bases between. CDR1 is SGHDN and CDR2 is FVKESK in the germline V gene. Here the CDR3 DNA reads TGTGCCAGCAGCGAATCCAGGGAACTCTCAACTAATGAAAAACTGTTTTTT. This gives the protein CASSESRELSTNEKLFF.

This clonotype was detected only once. J is TRBJ1-3 and V is TRBV5-1; D gene ambiguous. The V gene's germline CDR1 is SGHRS and CDR2 YFSETQ. Trimming took off 0 bases at V and 4 bases at J, with 8 bases between the two ends. CDR3 length: 14 amino acids. In DNA, the CDR3 is TGCGCCAGCAGCTTGGATCGGTCCGGAAACACCATATATTTT. It specifies CASSLDRSGNTIYF.

In its sample, this clonotype was seen many times. This chain uses TRBV29-1 with TRBJ2-3, with TRBD2 matching over 9 bases. CDR1 is SQVTM, CDR2 ANQGSEA, per germline. The CDR3 has 17 residues. Trimming cost V 5 bases and J 5 bases; bases outside gene matches: 17. The CDR3 DNA follows: TGCAGCGTTCCTGCCCCCTTTGCGGGAGGGCCAATAGATACGCAGTATTTT. Translated, it gives CSVPAPFAGGPIDTQYF.

This clonotype has at least ten counts. The J gene is TRBJ2-1, the V gene TRBV2, with a weak D call TRBD2 (5 bases). The germline V and J ends were trimmed by 1 base and 3 bases, with 13 bases remaining between them. CDR3 length: 16 residues. Germline loops: CDR1 SNHLY, CDR2 FYNNEI. CDR3 protein: CASSEGRKTSYNEQFF. The CDR3 DNA follows: TGTGCCAGCAGTGAAGGGAGGAAAACTAGCTACAATGAGCAGTTCTTC.

This clonotype was detected ten times or more. CDR3 loop: CASTTDSPNYGYTF. As DNA, the CDR3 is TGTGCCAGCACAACCGACAGCCCTAACTATGGCTACACCTTC. This chain connects TRBV7-9 to TRBJ1-2, with a possible D match to TRBD1 (5 bases). Germline V CDR1 and CDR2: SEHNR, FQNEAQ (reference sequence). The CDR3 is 14 amino acids. V shed 7 bases and J shed 0 bases, with 12 bases lying between them. The full variable domain, in which reference TRBV7-9 and TRBJ1-2 provide the parts outside the CDR3, is DTGVSQNPRHKITKRGQNVTFRCDPISEHNRLYWYRQTLGQGPEFLTYFQNEAQLEKSRLLSDRFSAERPKGSFSTLEIQRTEQGDSAMYLCASTTDSPNYGYTFGSGTRLTVV.

This clonotype was detected many times. The V call is TRBV24-1, the J call TRBJ2-2, with D perhaps TRBD1 or TRBD2 (5 bases each). Looked up from germline, CDR1 is KGHDR and CDR2 is SFDVKD. The CDR3 totals 17 residues. The V and J ends lost 1 base and 0 bases respectively, with 11 bases between them. CDR3 sequence: CATSDFPGTANTGELFF. CDR3 nucleotides: TGTGCCACCAGTGATTTTCCCGGGACCGCGAACACCGGGGAGCTGTTTTTT.

In its sample, this clonotype was seen many times. The J gene is TRBJ2-2, the V gene TRBV9, with a weak D call TRBD2 (5 bases). The CDR3 is made up of 14 amino acids. Between the trimmed V and J ends, which lost 3 bases and 7 bases, there was a span of 13 bases. The germline gives CDR1 SGDLS, CDR2 YYNGEE. As DNA, the CDR3 is TGTGCCAGCAGCGCCAGACCGAGCGGCGGGGAGCTGTTTTTT. It encodes CASSARPSGGELFF.

Ten or more counts support this clonotype. This chain links TRBV5-6 with TRBJ2-1; weak D call: TRBD2 (6 bases). The CDR3 loop spans 14 amino acids. Per the germline V gene, CDR1 is SGHDT and CDR2 is YYEEEE. The ends were cut back, 2 bases at V and 6 bases at J, with 12 bases in the middle. The CDR3 DNA reads TGTGCCAGCAGCTTAGGGGTCGGGGGCAATGAGCAGTTCTTC. Residues: CASSLGVGGNEQFF.

For the CDR3, the DNA is TGTGCCAGCAGCTTACAGGGTTGGGGGCAGTACTTC. As protein: CASSLQGWGQYF. The V gene is TRBV5-5, the J gene TRBJ2-7; a weak D match, TRBD1 (6 bases). V was pared by 2 bases and J by 9 bases, with 12 bases between. Germline CDR1 is SGHKS and CDR2 is YYEKEE (reference sequence). The CDR3 sequence is 12 residues long.

Many counts were recorded for this clonotype. The rearrangement uses TRBV27 and TRBJ1-5, with D unclear. V was clipped by 4 bases and J by 0 bases, with 7 bases between them. CDR1 MNHEY and CDR2 SMNVEV come from the germline V gene (reference sequence). The length of the CDR3 is 14 residues. The CDR3 sequence: CASSYRNSNQPQHF. CDR3 DNA sequence: TGTGCCAGCAGTTATCGGAATAGCAATCAGCCCCAGCATTTT.

This clonotype was observed at least ten times. The chain links TRBV25-1 to TRBJ1-1; D possibly corresponds to TRBD1 (6 bases). Germline loops: CDR1 MGHDK, CDR2 SYGVNS. The CDR3 runs 12 residues. V lost 6 bases and J lost 8, with 13 bases in between. DNA of the CDR3: TGTGCCAGCAGGCCAGGGGCAAGGGAAGCTTTCTTT. This sequence encodes CASRPGAREAFF.

This clonotype was picked up many times. This chain uses TRBV20-1 with TRBJ2-3, with D tentatively TRBD1 (5 bases). CDR3 length: 15 residues. CDR1 and CDR2 (germline): DFQATT, SNEGSKA (reference sequence). Trimming stripped 6 bases from V and 0 bases from J, with 16 bases between. CDR3 sequence: CSAAWGVVSTDTQYF. CDR3 bases: TGCAGTGCGGCCTGGGGCGTTGTGAGCACAGATACGCAGTATTTT.

The table lists this clonotype with a few counts. The rearrangement links TRBV27 to TRBJ2-1; no clear D. The length of the CDR3 is 13 residues. V dropped 2 bases and J dropped 10 bases, with 12 bases sitting between them. CDR1 is MNHEY, CDR2 SMNVEV, per germline (reference sequence). The CDR3 DNA sequence: TGTGCCAGCAGTTTAAGGGCCGAAACAGAGCAGTTCTTC. This codes for CASSLRAETEQFF.

There are many counts of this clonotype. The chain joins TRBV20-1 to TRBJ2-7, with 10 bases matching TRBD2. The CDR3 consists of 15 residues. Germline CDR1 reads DFQATT; CDR2 reads SNEGSKA (reference sequence). The V segment lost 4 bases and the J segment 3 bases; nucleotides outside the gene matches: 9. The CDR3 loop reads CSATDRTSGLYEQYF. In DNA form, the CDR3 reads TGCAGTGCTACCGATCGGACTAGCGGTCTCTACGAGCAGTACTTC.

This clonotype was seen ten or more times. This rearrangement joins TRBV20-1 to TRBJ2-1, with 7 bases identical to TRBD1. V lost 4 bases to trimming and J lost 0 bases; unmatched junction nucleotides: 9. Per germline, CDR1 DFQATT and CDR2 SNEGSKA (reference sequence). This CDR3 has 16 residues. The CDR3 is CSATPQGSSSYNEQFF. DNA of the CDR3: TGCAGTGCTACCCCACAGGGGAGCAGCTCCTACAATGAGCAGTTCTTC.

This clonotype was counted many times. The chain employs TRBV7-3 and TRBJ2-2; TRBD2 matches 15 bases. The CDR3 covers 19 residues. Trimming took 5 bases from V and 1 from J; bases not matched to a gene: 8. The germline gives CDR1 SGHTA, CDR2 FQGTGA. The CDR3: CASSKGLAGGPLNTGELFF. The CDR3 nucleotides read TGTGCCAGCAGCAAGGGACTAGCGGGGGGCCCTCTGAACACCGGGGAGCTGTTTTTT.

This clonotype was seen many times. The chain uses TRBV10-3 and TRBJ2-1; TRBD2 matches 10 bases. The CDR3 contains 13 residues. Germline V gene lookup returns CDR1 ENHRY and CDR2 SYGVKD. V trimming: 10 bases; J trimming: 3 bases; junction bases outside the gene matches: 3. The CDR3 bases are TGTGCCACCAGGACTAGCGGCTACAATGAGCAGTTCTTC. Translation gives CATRTSGYNEQFF.